This T cell receptor beta chain was captured in a study of T cell responses to AZD1222 COVID-19 vaccine. TCRdb keeps only in-frame clones here, not all; method: immunoSEQ multiplex PCR. The sample has some 150,000 clones, 86% seen once. Findings and limits, study-wide: Repertoires in all cases were sampled only once the peak T cell response had passed. Researchers report vaccine-associated CD4 TCRs spanning spike, with dominance at 160-218 and 743-854.

This CDR3 has 16 residues. V shed 4 bases and J 4 bases; nucleotides not matched to a gene: 8. Germline CDR1 MNHEY, CDR2 SVGEGT. In the case of this clone: Its antigen is as yet unknown.

The gene calls are TRBV6-2 or TRBV6-3 and TRBJ2-1; 9 nucleotides line up with TRBD2. Sample: peripheral blood, taken on day 0 of MenACWY control vaccination. The sequence was obtained from an adult in good health. DNA of the CDR3: TGTGCCAGCAGTTTATCTAGCGGGGCTCTTTACAATGAGCAGTTCTTC. Its translation: CASSLSSGALYNEQFF.